Reported below is one T cell receptor (beta chain). What it binds is unknown. V gave up 3 bases and J gave up 5 bases, with 18 bases separating them. This CDR3 is 16 amino acids long. Germline lookup yields CDR1 SEHNR and CDR2 FQNEAQ (reference sequence). The sample comes from a study of T cell responses to AZD1222 COVID-19 vaccine. About the research overall: Second-dose groups at about 4 or about 12 weeks were pooled. Broader study findings: Vaccine-associated CD4 TCRs spanned spike, dominant at 160-218 and 743-854. Compared with day 0, the breadth and depth of the Spike-specific TCR repertoire rose significantly after two doses of AZD1222. Targets within unmutated variant regions were reportedly found for nearly half of spike-specific TCRs.

Using immunoSEQ multiplex PCR, the repertoire was profiled, and TCRdb retains in-frame clones only, with some absent. The repertoire holds about 110,000 clones, with 87% as singletons. The V gene is TRBV7-9, the J gene TRBJ2-3; D may be TRBD1 (6 bases). This sample comprised peripheral blood, obtained on day 0 of AZD1222 vaccination. The sequence derives from an adult in good health. CDR3 sequence (DNA): TGTGCCAGCAGCTTGGGGACACTGCCCGAAGGAGATACGCAGTATTTT. It translates to CASSLGTLPEGDTQYF. The full variable domain, in which reference TRBV7-9 and TRBJ2-3 provide the parts outside the CDR3, is DTGVSQNPRHKITKRGQNVTFRCDPISEHNRLYWYRQTLGQGPEFLTYFQNEAQLEKSRLLSDRFSAERPKGSFSTLEIQRTEQGDSAMYLCASSLGTLPEGDTQYFGPGTRLTVL.